This TCR beta chain was observed in a study of cytomegalovirus exposure and HLA in healthy donors. Donors showed nominal health when sampled, although they likely had unrecorded immune exposures. Vbeta (60) and Jbeta (13) primers were used in the PCR. The table came from immunoSEQ multiplex PCR; TCRdb's copy has only in-frame clones and leaves some out. The sample lists 170,000 or so clones; less than 90% were seen once. Findings and limits, study-wide: The authors later found most CMV-associated TCR beta chains appeared HLA-restricted.

Turning to this clone: Its matching antigen is unknown.

The CDR3 totals 13 residues. V was pared by 9 bases and J by 0 bases, with 8 bases between. CDR1 is MNHNS and CDR2 is SASEGT in the germline V gene. The sequence was collected from a man between 45 and 60 years old in good health and CMV-seronegative. The rearrangement links TRBV6-1 to TRBJ1-4, with D possibly being TRBD1 (5 bases). The sequencing sample was made of PBMCs. CDR3 sequence: CASRTTTNEKLFF. The CDR3 nucleotides read TGTGCCAGTCGGACAACAACTAATGAAAAACTGTTTTTT.